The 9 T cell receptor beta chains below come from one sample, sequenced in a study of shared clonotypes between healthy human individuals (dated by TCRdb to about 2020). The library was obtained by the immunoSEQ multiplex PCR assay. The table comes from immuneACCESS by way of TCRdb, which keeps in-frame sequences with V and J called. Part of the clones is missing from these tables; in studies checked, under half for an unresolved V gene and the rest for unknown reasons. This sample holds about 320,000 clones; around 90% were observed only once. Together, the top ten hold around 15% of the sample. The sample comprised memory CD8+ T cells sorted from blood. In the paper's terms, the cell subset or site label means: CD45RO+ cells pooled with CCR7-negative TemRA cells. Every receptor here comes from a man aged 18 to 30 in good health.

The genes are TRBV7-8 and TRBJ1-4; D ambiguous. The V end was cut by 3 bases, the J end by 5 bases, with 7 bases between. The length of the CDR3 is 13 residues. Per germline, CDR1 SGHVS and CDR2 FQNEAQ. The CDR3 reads CASSFGRNEKLFF. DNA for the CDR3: TGTGCCAGCAGCTTCGGCCGGAATGAAAAACTGTTTTTT.

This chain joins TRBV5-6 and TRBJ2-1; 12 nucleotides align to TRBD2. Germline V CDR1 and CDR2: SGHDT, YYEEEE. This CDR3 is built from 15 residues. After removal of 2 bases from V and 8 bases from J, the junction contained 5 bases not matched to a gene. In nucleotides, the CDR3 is TGTGCCAGCAGCTTTCTAGCGGGAGGGCCGCATGAGCAGTTCTTC. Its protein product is CASSFLAGGPHEQFF. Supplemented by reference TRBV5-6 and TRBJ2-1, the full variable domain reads DAGVTQSPTHLIKTRGQQVTLRCSPKSGHDTVSWYQQALGQGPQFIFQYYEEEERQRGNFPDRFSGHQFPNYSSELNVNALLLGDSALYLCASSFLAGGPHEQFFGPGTRLTVL.

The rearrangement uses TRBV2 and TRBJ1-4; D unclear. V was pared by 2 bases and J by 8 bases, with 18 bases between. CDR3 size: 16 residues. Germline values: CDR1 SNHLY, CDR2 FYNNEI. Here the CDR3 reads CASSETIRGSWEKLFF. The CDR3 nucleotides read TGTGCCAGCAGTGAAACTATCCGGGGTTCGTGGGAAAAACTGTTTTTT.

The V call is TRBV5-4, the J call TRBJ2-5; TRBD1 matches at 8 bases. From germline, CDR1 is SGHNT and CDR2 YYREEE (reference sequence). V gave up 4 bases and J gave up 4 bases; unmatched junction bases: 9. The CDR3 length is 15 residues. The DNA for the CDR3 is TGTGCCAGCAGCCCCGTCGGACAGGGTTTAGAGACCCAGTACTTC. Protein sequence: CASSPVGQGLETQYF.

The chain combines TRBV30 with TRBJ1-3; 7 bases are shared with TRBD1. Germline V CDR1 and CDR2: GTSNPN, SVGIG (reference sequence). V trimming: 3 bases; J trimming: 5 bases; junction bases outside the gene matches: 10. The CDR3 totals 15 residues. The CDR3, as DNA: TGTGCCTGGAGGGCCCAAGGGGGCACAAGAAACACCATATATTTT. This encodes CAWRAQGGTRNTIYF.

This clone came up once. The CDR3 loop is CASSFAGDMETQYF. Written as DNA, the CDR3 is TGCGCCAGCAGCTTCGCGGGGGATATGGAGACCCAGTACTTC. This chain connects TRBV5-1 to TRBJ2-5; 7 bases fit TRBD2. The germline CDR1 and CDR2 sequences are SGHRS and YFSETQ. This CDR3 has 14 residues. After removal of 2 bases from V and 5 bases from J, the junction contained 6 bases not matched to a gene.

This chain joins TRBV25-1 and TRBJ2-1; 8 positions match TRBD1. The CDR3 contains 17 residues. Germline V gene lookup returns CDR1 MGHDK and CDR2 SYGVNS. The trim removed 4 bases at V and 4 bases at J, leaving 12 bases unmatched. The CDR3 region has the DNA TGTGCCAGCAGTGGATCTTGGACAGGGTCGGCTTACAATGAGCAGTTCTTC. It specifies CASSGSWTGSAYNEQFF.

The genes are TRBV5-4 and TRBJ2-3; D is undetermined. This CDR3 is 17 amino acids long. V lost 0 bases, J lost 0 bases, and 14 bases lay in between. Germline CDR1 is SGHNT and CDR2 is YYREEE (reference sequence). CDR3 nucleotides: TGTGCCAGCAGCTTGGGGTTTTCGGACGACAGCACAGATACGCAGTATTTT. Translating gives CASSLGFSDDSTDTQYF.

As DNA, the CDR3 is TGTGCCAGTAGTATCCCCCCTGGGAATGAAAAACTGTTTTTT. It codes for CASSIPPGNEKLFF. This chain connects TRBV19 to TRBJ1-4; D not certain. From germline, CDR1 is LNHDA and CDR2 SQIVND (reference sequence). V lost 3 bases, J lost 5 bases, and 10 bases lay in between. This CDR3 contains 14 residues.